This TCR beta chain emerged from a study of CD8 T cells in ankylosing spondylitis. Study results and caveats: Ankylosing spondylitis blood appeared to be characterized by a TCR beta motif of about eight highly homologous variants. As reported, disease-linked clones showed significant enrichment in matched ankylosing spondylitis synovial fluid.

Scientists made TCR beta libraries using quantitative 5'-RACE with molecular barcodes. TCRdb used MiXCR to reprocess the 5' RACE reads, holding one entry per CDR3 protein. The sample includes 300,000 to 350,000 distinct CDR3 sequences, roughly 20% of them seen just once. In germline, CDR1 is SGHRS, CDR2 YFSETQ. V was pared by 3 bases and J by 5 bases, with 11 bases between. This CDR3 has 13 residues. Only a few counts were recorded for this clonotype. What it recognizes is unknown. The sequence derives from a female donor with ankylosing spondylitis or in good health (not recorded which). The sample comprised blood, either unsorted or a sorted T cell fraction (not recorded which). The V call is TRBV5-1, the J call TRBJ1-2; D is unresolved. As DNA, the CDR3 is TGCGCCAGCAGCTACAGAGGGAGATATGGCTACACCTTC. Its translation is CASSYRGRYGYTF.